A selection of T cell receptor beta chains follows, all from one sample in a study of Ad26.COV2.S vaccination and SARS-CoV-2 variants. The table came from immunoSEQ multiplex PCR; TCRdb's copy has only in-frame clones and leaves some out. The sample yields hundreds of thousands of clones, more than 75% seen once. The material was peripheral blood, obtained in a trial of Ad26.COV2.S vaccine versus placebo. Receptors originate from a person aged 18-60 years who received the Ad26.COV2.S COVID-19 vaccine or a placebo. The CDR3 runs from the conserved cysteine through the conserved F or W. Each record gives: D gene, clone size, V gene, CDR3 length, J gene, CDR3 DNA, CDR3 protein. A D gene is named only where the DNA matches it firmly. Not every row has a clone size; where given, it reads once, few, many or a size class.

d_gene: .
abundance: .
v_gene: TRBV6-2/TRBV6-3
len: 13
j_gene: TRBJ2-3
CDR3nt: TGTGCCAGCAGCCACCGGTCCACAGATACGCAGTATTTT
CDR3aa: CASSHRSTDTQYF

d_gene: .
abundance: once
v_gene: TRBV5-1
len: 15
j_gene: TRBJ2-5
CDR3nt: TGCGCCAGCAGCTTGGGCGGGCCCTCGGGAGAGACCCAGTACTTC
CDR3aa: CASSLGGPSGETQYF

d_gene: .
abundance: .
v_gene: TRBV5-1
len: 15
j_gene: TRBJ1-1
CDR3nt: TGCGCCAGCAGCATCATACCAGAGATGAACACTGAAGCTTTCTTT
CDR3aa: CASSIIPEMNTEAFF

d_gene: TRBD1
abundance: few
v_gene: TRBV10-3
len: 14
j_gene: TRBJ1-1
CDR3nt: TGTGCCATCAGTGAGACAGGGGTCAGCACTGAAGCTTTCTTT
CDR3aa: CAISETGVSTEAFF

d_gene: .
abundance: .
v_gene: TRBV3-1/TRBV3-2
len: 13
j_gene: TRBJ1-3
CDR3nt: TGTGCCAGCAGGCGGTCCTCTGGAAACACCATATATTTT
CDR3aa: CASRRSSGNTIYF

d_gene: TRBD2
abundance: .
v_gene: TRBV30
len: 16
j_gene: TRBJ2-3
CDR3nt: TGTGCCTGGACCCCGGGACTAGCTGGACTCACAGATACGCAGTATTTT
CDR3aa: CAWTPGLAGLTDTQYF

d_gene: .
abundance: .
v_gene: TRBV3-1/TRBV3-2
len: 19
j_gene: TRBJ2-7
CDR3nt: TGTGCCAGCAGCCCACGCCTCGGCGGGGGCGCCGATAGCTCCTACGAGCAGTACTTC
CDR3aa: CASSPRLGGGADSSYEQYF

d_gene: TRBD2
abundance: .
v_gene: TRBV4-1
len: 17
j_gene: TRBJ2-5
CDR3nt: TGCGCCAGCAGCCGAGGACTAGCGGGGGGGCCTCGGGAGACCCAGTACTTC
CDR3aa: CASSRGLAGGPRETQYF

d_gene: TRBD2
abundance: .
v_gene: TRBV20-1
len: 13
j_gene: TRBJ2-1
CDR3nt: TGCAGTGCTAGTATACTAGCGGGGGTTGAGCAGTTCTTC
CDR3aa: CSASILAGVEQFF

d_gene: .
abundance: .
v_gene: TRBV4-3
len: 16
j_gene: TRBJ1-1
CDR3nt: TGCGCCAGCAGCCAGGGGGTCCTCCACGACACCACTGAAGCTTTCTTT
CDR3aa: CASSQGVLHDTTEAFF

d_gene: .
abundance: .
v_gene: TRBV7-2
len: 13
j_gene: TRBJ2-5
CDR3nt: TGTGCCAGCAGCTCCGCACGGCTTTGGGCCCAGTACTTC
CDR3aa: CASSSARLWAQYF

d_gene: TRBD2
abundance: .
v_gene: TRBV3-1/TRBV3-2
len: 17
j_gene: TRBJ2-7
CDR3nt: TGTGCCAGCAGCCAACCGCCGGCTGGCGGGGGGGCCTGGGAGCAGTACTTC
CDR3aa: CASSQPPAGGGAWEQYF

d_gene: .
abundance: .
v_gene: TRBV9
len: 16
j_gene: TRBJ2-2
CDR3nt: TGTGCCAGCAGCGCCACAGGGAGGGCGAACACCGGGGAGCTGTTTTTT
CDR3aa: CASSATGRANTGELFF

d_gene: TRBD1
abundance: few
v_gene: TRBV29-1
len: 14
j_gene: TRBJ2-2
CDR3nt: TGCAGCGTTTCCCTTGACAGGGGCGCCGGGGAGCTGTTTTTT
CDR3aa: CSVSLDRGAGELFF

d_gene: .
abundance: .
v_gene: TRBV3-1/TRBV3-2
len: 16
j_gene: TRBJ1-2
CDR3nt: TGTGCCAGCAGCCAAGAGGGTACTTTGAGGAACTATGGCTACACCTTC
CDR3aa: CASSQEGTLRNYGYTF

d_gene: TRBD1
abundance: .
v_gene: TRBV7-7
len: 15
j_gene: TRBJ1-4
CDR3nt: TGTGCTAGCAGCCAGGGACAGGGTTTTCCTGAAAAACTGTTTTTT
CDR3aa: CASSQGQGFPEKLFF

d_gene: .
abundance: .
v_gene: TRBV19
len: 17
j_gene: TRBJ1-2
CDR3nt: TGTGCCAGCCAGCTTGGGACGGGGGGATATTCTAACTATGGCTACACCTTC
CDR3aa: CASQLGTGGYSNYGYTF

d_gene: .
abundance: .
v_gene: TRBV7-2
len: 14
j_gene: TRBJ2-7
CDR3nt: TGTGCCAGCAGCTTAATTGGAGAGGCATACGAGCAGTACTTC
CDR3aa: CASSLIGEAYEQYF

d_gene: TRBD2
abundance: .
v_gene: TRBV27
len: 16
j_gene: TRBJ2-5
CDR3nt: TGTGCCAGCAGTTTATCGTCTAGCGGGGGGGCGGAGACCCAGTACTTC
CDR3aa: CASSLSSSGGAETQYF

d_gene: .
abundance: once
v_gene: TRBV15
len: 14
j_gene: TRBJ2-1
CDR3nt: TGTGCCACCAGCAAAACCGGGACATACAATGAGCAGTTCTTC
CDR3aa: CATSKTGTYNEQFF

d_gene: .
abundance: .
v_gene: TRBV7-9
len: 14
j_gene: TRBJ2-1
CDR3nt: TGTGCCAGCAGCCCCGAGGGGGACAACAATGAGCAGTTCTTC
CDR3aa: CASSPEGDNNEQFF

d_gene: TRBD2
abundance: .
v_gene: TRBV11-2
len: 15
j_gene: TRBJ2-1
CDR3nt: TGTGCCAGCAGCTTAGTGGCGGGGGGGCGAAATGAGCAGTTCTTC
CDR3aa: CASSLVAGGRNEQFF

d_gene: .
abundance: .
v_gene: TRBV21-1
len: 13
j_gene: TRBJ1-5
CDR3nt: TGTGCCAGCAGCAAAGCTTTCGGGTCAATCCAGCATTTT
CDR3aa: CASSKAFGSIQHF

d_gene: .
abundance: .
v_gene: TRBV10-3
len: 14
j_gene: TRBJ2-1
CDR3nt: TGTGCCATTCAAGCGGAAAGCTCCTACAATGAGCAGTTCTTC
CDR3aa: CAIQAESSYNEQFF

d_gene: .
abundance: .
v_gene: TRBV6-5
len: 14
j_gene: TRBJ1-6
CDR3nt: TGTGCCGTCACGGTGAGCTCCTATAATTCACCCCTCCACTTT
CDR3aa: CAVTVSSYNSPLHF

d_gene: TRBD1
abundance: .
v_gene: TRBV6-5
len: 14
j_gene: TRBJ1-1
CDR3nt: TGTGCCAGCAGTTCGACAGGGGCGTACACTGAAGCTTTCTTT
CDR3aa: CASSSTGAYTEAFF

d_gene: .
abundance: .
v_gene: TRBV19
len: 13
j_gene: TRBJ1-1
CDR3nt: TGTGCCAGTAGTATAGGAGTGAACACTGAAGCTTTCTTT
CDR3aa: CASSIGVNTEAFF

d_gene: .
abundance: .
v_gene: TRBV5-4
len: 15
j_gene: TRBJ2-6
CDR3nt: TGTGCCAGCAGCTTGGGAGATCCTGGGGCCAACGTCCTGACTTTC
CDR3aa: CASSLGDPGANVLTF

d_gene: TRBD1
abundance: .
v_gene: TRBV4-1
len: 18
j_gene: TRBJ2-7
CDR3nt: TGCGCCAGCAGCCAAGATCCGGATCGGACAGGGGGTATGAACGAGCAGTACTTC
CDR3aa: CASSQDPDRTGGMNEQYF

d_gene: TRBD1
abundance: once
v_gene: TRBV19
len: 17
j_gene: TRBJ2-2
CDR3nt: TGTGCCAGTAGTATGTCTACAGGGGGATTGAACACCGGGGAGCTGTTTTTT
CDR3aa: CASSMSTGGLNTGELFF

d_gene: .
abundance: .
v_gene: TRBV4-1
len: 15
j_gene: TRBJ2-1
CDR3nt: TGCGCCAGCAGCCCACAGGGAAGCTCCTACAATGAGCAGTTCTTC
CDR3aa: CASSPQGSSYNEQFF

d_gene: .
abundance: .
v_gene: TRBV5-1
len: 14
j_gene: TRBJ1-2
CDR3nt: TGCGCCAGCAGCCCGGATGGGGGGAACTATGGCTACACCTTC
CDR3aa: CASSPDGGNYGYTF

d_gene: TRBD1
abundance: .
v_gene: TRBV4-3
len: 17
j_gene: TRBJ1-1
CDR3nt: TGCGCCAGCAGCCAAGATTACGTTCCAGGGGGCACCACTGAAGCTTTCTTT
CDR3aa: CASSQDYVPGGTTEAFF

d_gene: TRBD1
abundance: .
v_gene: TRBV11-3
len: 15
j_gene: TRBJ1-4
CDR3nt: TGTGCCAGCAGCTTCGGGACAGCAAGTAATGAAAAACTGTTTTTT
CDR3aa: CASSFGTASNEKLFF

d_gene: .
abundance: .
v_gene: TRBV6-6
len: 15
j_gene: TRBJ1-1
CDR3nt: TGTGCCAGCAGTCTTCAACGGGCCGGATGGACTGAAGCTTTCTTT
CDR3aa: CASSLQRAGWTEAFF

d_gene: .
abundance: once
v_gene: TRBV7-2
len: 17
j_gene: TRBJ1-5
CDR3nt: TGTGCCAGCAGCTATTATGCGGAGGTACGTGGCAATCAGCCCCAGCATTTT
CDR3aa: CASSYYAEVRGNQPQHF

d_gene: .
abundance: .
v_gene: TRBV3-1/TRBV3-2
len: 14
j_gene: TRBJ2-3
CDR3nt: TGTGCCAGCAGCGGAGTGGTTCCGCAAGATACGCAGTATTTT
CDR3aa: CASSGVVPQDTQYF

d_gene: .
abundance: .
v_gene: TRBV2
len: 12
j_gene: TRBJ2-7
CDR3nt: TGTGCCAGCAGGGTGGGTTCCTACGAGCAGTACTTC
CDR3aa: CASRVGSYEQYF

d_gene: .
abundance: once
v_gene: TRBV5-1
len: 11
j_gene: TRBJ2-1
CDR3nt: TGCGCCAGCAGCTTGGATCGTGATCGGTTCTTC
CDR3aa: CASSLDRDRFF

d_gene: .
abundance: .
v_gene: TRBV6-5
len: 14
j_gene: TRBJ1-1
CDR3nt: TGTGCCAGCAGCATTGGACTCAAGAACACTGAAGCTTTCTTT
CDR3aa: CASSIGLKNTEAFF

d_gene: .
abundance: .
v_gene: TRBV12-3/TRBV12-4
len: 13
j_gene: TRBJ1-2
CDR3nt: TGTGCCAGCAGTTTTTGGGGTTCCTATGGCTACACCTTC
CDR3aa: CASSFWGSYGYTF

d_gene: .
abundance: .
v_gene: TRBV6-2/TRBV6-3
len: 15
j_gene: TRBJ2-3
CDR3nt: TGTGCCAGCAGTTACATGGGGGCCAGCACAGATACGCAGTATTTT
CDR3aa: CASSYMGASTDTQYF

d_gene: .
abundance: .
v_gene: TRBV12-5
len: 12
j_gene: TRBJ2-1
CDR3nt: TGTGCTAGTGCCTCGTGGGACAATGAGCAGTTCTTC
CDR3aa: CASASWDNEQFF

d_gene: .
abundance: once
v_gene: TRBV7-9
len: 12
j_gene: TRBJ2-7
CDR3nt: TGTGCCAGCAGCTTATGGGTGAACGAGCAGTACTTC
CDR3aa: CASSLWVNEQYF

d_gene: .
abundance: .
v_gene: TRBV7-9
len: 14
j_gene: TRBJ1-1
CDR3nt: TGTGCCAGCAGCCCAGGGACGGTGAACACTGAAGCTTTCTTT
CDR3aa: CASSPGTVNTEAFF

d_gene: .
abundance: .
v_gene: TRBV7-2
len: 17
j_gene: TRBJ2-1
CDR3nt: TGTGCCAGCAGCCTCAGACACCTCCTAGCCGCCTACAATGAGCAGTTCTTC
CDR3aa: CASSLRHLLAAYNEQFF

d_gene: TRBD1
abundance: .
v_gene: TRBV6-5
len: 14
j_gene: TRBJ1-2
CDR3nt: TGTGCCAGCACCCGGGACAGACAATACTATGGCTACACCTTC
CDR3aa: CASTRDRQYYGYTF

d_gene: .
abundance: .
v_gene: TRBV4-3
len: 15
j_gene: TRBJ2-1
CDR3nt: TGCGCCAGCAGCCAAGATCGGGGGATTGGCAATGAGCAGTTCTTC
CDR3aa: CASSQDRGIGNEQFF

d_gene: .
abundance: .
v_gene: TRBV13
len: 14
j_gene: TRBJ1-4
CDR3nt: TGTGCCAGCAGCCCGACAGGACCTAATGAAAAACTGTTTTTT
CDR3aa: CASSPTGPNEKLFF

d_gene: .
abundance: .
v_gene: TRBV10-3
len: 12
j_gene: TRBJ1-1
CDR3nt: TGTGCCATCGCACAGACGAACACTGAAGCTTTCTTT
CDR3aa: CAIAQTNTEAFF

d_gene: .
abundance: .
v_gene: TRBV11-2
len: 14
j_gene: TRBJ1-6
CDR3nt: TGTGCCAGCAGCTTAGGCAGGGCTGGTTCACCCCTCCACTTT
CDR3aa: CASSLGRAGSPLHF

d_gene: TRBD1
abundance: .
v_gene: TRBV5-1
len: 15
j_gene: TRBJ1-3
CDR3nt: TGCGCCAGCAGCTTGGTGGGGGACAGGGGAAACACCATATATTTT
CDR3aa: CASSLVGDRGNTIYF

d_gene: TRBD1
abundance: .
v_gene: TRBV2
len: 14
j_gene: TRBJ1-6
CDR3nt: TGTGCCAGCACCCTCCGACAGGGTAATTCACCCCTCCACTTT
CDR3aa: CASTLRQGNSPLHF

d_gene: TRBD1
abundance: .
v_gene: TRBV30
len: 13
j_gene: TRBJ2-7
CDR3nt: TGTGCCTGGGCAGGACAGGCTTCCCACGAGCAGTACTTC
CDR3aa: CAWAGQASHEQYF

d_gene: .
abundance: .
v_gene: TRBV6-2/TRBV6-3
len: 14
j_gene: TRBJ2-2
CDR3nt: TGTGCCAGCAGTTACTCGGGGTGGACCGGGGAGCTGTTTTTT
CDR3aa: CASSYSGWTGELFF

d_gene: TRBD1
abundance: .
v_gene: TRBV2
len: 12
j_gene: TRBJ2-5
CDR3nt: TGTGCCAGCGACAGGGGGCAAGAGACCCAGTACTTC
CDR3aa: CASDRGQETQYF

d_gene: .
abundance: .
v_gene: TRBV7-9
len: 11
j_gene: TRBJ1-1
CDR3nt: TGTGCCAGCATCCGCGGAGATGAAGCTTTCTTT
CDR3aa: CASIRGDEAFF

d_gene: .
abundance: .
v_gene: TRBV2
len: 13
j_gene: TRBJ1-5
CDR3nt: TGTGCCAGCAGGGGCAGGGAGTTACAGCCCCAGCATTTT
CDR3aa: CASRGRELQPQHF

d_gene: .
abundance: .
v_gene: TRBV7-9
len: 12
j_gene: TRBJ1-1
CDR3nt: TGTGCCAGCAGCTTAGCCAGGGGTTGGGCTTTCTTT
CDR3aa: CASSLARGWAFF